This T cell receptor (beta chain) is from a study of beta chain features in type 1 diabetes. Study findings and constraints: Across all four CD4+ subsets, people with type 1 diabetes showed modestly shorter TCRB CDR3s.

Every isolated RNA sample was fully reverse transcribed, so sequencing captured expressed TCRB transcripts. The repertoire was sequenced with immunoSEQ multiplex PCR; TCRdb's copy has only in-frame clones and lacks some. The table has 140,000 or so clones, about 13% seen once. This clone was seen a handful of times. Its cognate antigen is unknown. The CDR3 totals 15 residues. The V gene's germline CDR1 is SGHTA and CDR2 FQGNSA. The V gene lost 5 bases and the J gene lost 0 bases, with 11 bases spanning the gap. The source of this sequence is a man between 18 and 35 years old with type 1 diabetes. Sequencing input: central memory CD4+ T cells from blood. This chain links TRBV7-2 with TRBJ1-3; D is undetermined. The CDR3, as DNA: TGTGCCAGCAGCGCCCAGGACTTCTCTGGAAACACCATATATTTT. Protein product: CASSAQDFSGNTIYF.